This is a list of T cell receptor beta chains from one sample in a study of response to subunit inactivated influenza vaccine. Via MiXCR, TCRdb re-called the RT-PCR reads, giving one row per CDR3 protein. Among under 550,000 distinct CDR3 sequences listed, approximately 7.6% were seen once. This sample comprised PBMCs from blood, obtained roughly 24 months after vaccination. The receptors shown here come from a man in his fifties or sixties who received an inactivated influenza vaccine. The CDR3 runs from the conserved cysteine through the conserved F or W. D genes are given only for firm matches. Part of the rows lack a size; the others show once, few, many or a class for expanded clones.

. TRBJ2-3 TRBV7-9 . TGTGCCAGCAGCCCGACTCCTCGGGTGACAGATACGCAGTATTTT CASSPTPRVTDTQYF
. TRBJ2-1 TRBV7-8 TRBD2 TGTGCCAGCAGCTTAGGGACTAGCGGGGGGAGGAATGAGCAGTTCTTC CASSLGTSGGRNEQFF
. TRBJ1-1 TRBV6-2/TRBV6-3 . TGTGCCAGCAGAGTCCTGAACACTGAAGCTTTCTTT CASRVLNTEAFF
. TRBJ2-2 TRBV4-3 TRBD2 TGCGCCAGCAGCCAACTATGGGGGGGGAACACCGGGGAGCTGTTTTTT CASSQLWGGNTGELFF
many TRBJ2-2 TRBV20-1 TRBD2 TGCAGTGCTAGACGTACTAGCGGGGGGAACACCGGGGAGCTGTTTTTT CSARRTSGGNTGELFF
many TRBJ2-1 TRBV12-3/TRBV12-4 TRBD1 TGTGCCAGCAGTTTGTACAGGGGGGATGAGCAGTTCTTC CASSLYRGDEQFF
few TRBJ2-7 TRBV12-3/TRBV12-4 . TGTGCCAGCAGTTTGTTTGAGGGGATGCACGAGCAGTACTTC CASSLFEGMHEQYF
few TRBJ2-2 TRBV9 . TGTGCCAGCAGCGCACGGGGTTCAGAGACCGGGGAGCTGTTTTTT CASSARGSETGELFF
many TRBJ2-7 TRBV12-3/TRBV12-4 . TGTGCCAGCAGTCCTCTCGCGGAGATGGGCGAGCAGTACTTC CASSPLAEMGEQYF
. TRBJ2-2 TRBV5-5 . TGTGCCAGCAGCCAGGGACGGTTGAACACCGGGGAGCTGTTTTTT CASSQGRLNTGELFF
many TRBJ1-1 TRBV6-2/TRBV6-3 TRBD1 TGTGCCAGCAGTTACTCAGACAGGGACCCCATGAACACTGAAGCTTTCTTT CASSYSDRDPMNTEAFF
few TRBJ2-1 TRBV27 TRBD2 TGTGCCAGCAGTTTTTCCGCTAGCGGGCTTCGTGAGCAGTTCTTC CASSFSASGLREQFF
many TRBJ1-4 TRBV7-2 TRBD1 TGTGCCAGCAGCTCGGGACAGGTTAATGAAAAACTGTTTTTT CASSSGQVNEKLFF
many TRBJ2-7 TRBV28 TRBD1 TGTGCCAGCAGTTTATCGGGGACAGTGCTCTTCAGCTTC CASSLSGTVLFSF
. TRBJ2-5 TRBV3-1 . TGTGCCAGCAGCCGAACAGGAGGCGGGATAACCCAACAGACCCAGTACTTC CASSRTGGGITQQTQYF
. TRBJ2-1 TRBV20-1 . TGCAGTGCTAGAGAGATGGGGTACAATGAGCAGTTCTTC CSAREMGYNEQFF
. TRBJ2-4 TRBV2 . TGTGCCAGCAGCCTGAGCACAGCCAAAAACATTCAGTACTTC CASSLSTAKNIQYF
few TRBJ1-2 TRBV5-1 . TGCGCCAGCAGCTCAGCCACACCTAACTATGGCTACACCTTC CASSSATPNYGYTF
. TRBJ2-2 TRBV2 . TGTGCCAGCAGCCCGAGGGGGGGTAGGACTACCGGGGAGCTGTTTTTT CASSPRGGRTTGELFF
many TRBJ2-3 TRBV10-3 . TGTGCCATCAGTGATCGGGCAACCGATACGCAGTATTTT CAISDRATDTQYF
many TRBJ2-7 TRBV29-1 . TGCAGCGCGAGGGCCCAGAACGGCGAGCAGTACTTC CSARAQNGEQYF
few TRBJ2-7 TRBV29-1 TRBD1 TGCAGCGTTGCCGGGGGACAGGGGGCGGTAAAGCAGTACTTC CSVAGGQGAVKQYF
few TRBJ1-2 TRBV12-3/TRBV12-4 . TGTGCCAGCAGTTCCAGGCTCGGCAGGGGTGGTGGCTACACCTTC CASSSRLGRGGGYTF
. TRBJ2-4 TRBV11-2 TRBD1 TGTGCCAGCAGCCAGACAGGGACAGACATTCAGTACTTC CASSQTGTDIQYF
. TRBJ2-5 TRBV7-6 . TGTGCCAGCAGCCCCGGTAATAGTTATATCGAGACCCAGTACTTC CASSPGNSYIETQYF
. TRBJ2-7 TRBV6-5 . TGTGCCAGCAGTTACTCAAATACTCGTTTTATCTACGAGCAGTACTTC CASSYSNTRFIYEQYF
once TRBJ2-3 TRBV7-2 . TGTGCCAGCAGCTTAAGTCAGGGGAGTGATACGCAGTATTTT CASSLSQGSDTQYF
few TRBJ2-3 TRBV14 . TGTGCCAGCAGCCAAGGGCCCAGGGGTCGACTCACAGATACGCAGTATTTT CASSQGPRGRLTDTQYF
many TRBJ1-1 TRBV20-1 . TGCAGTGCTAGGGACCGAATGAACACTGAAGCTTTCTTT CSARDRMNTEAFF
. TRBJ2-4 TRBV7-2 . TGTGCCAGCAGCCTGGACTCCTCAGCCAAAAACATTCAGTACTTC CASSLDSSAKNIQYF
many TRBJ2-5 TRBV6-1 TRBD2 TGTGCCAGCATATCGGGAGGTCGGGGAATGAAAGAGACCCAGTACTTC CASISGGRGMKETQYF
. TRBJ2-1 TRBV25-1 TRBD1 TGTGCCAGCAGTGGGATTCGGGACAGGGGAAGGTATGAGCAGTTCTTC CASSGIRDRGRYEQFF
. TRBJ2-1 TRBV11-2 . TGTGCCAGCAGCGTTAGTCCCAGGGCCCTTGGGAATGAGCAGTTCTTC CASSVSPRALGNEQFF
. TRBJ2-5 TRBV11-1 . TGTGCCAGCAGCTTAGGGGGACTGCAAGAGACCCAGTACTTC CASSLGGLQETQYF
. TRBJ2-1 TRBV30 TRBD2 TGTGCCTGGAGCCGGGTAGCGGGAGGCTGGGGAAATGAGCAGTTCTTC CAWSRVAGGWGNEQFF
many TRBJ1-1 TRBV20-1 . TGCAGTGCTAGAGATCCCGACCAACTTGAAGCTTTCTTT CSARDPDQLEAFF
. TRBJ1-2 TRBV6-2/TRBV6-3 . TGTGCCAGCAGTTACCGCAGGGGCGGCTACACCTTC CASSYRRGGYTF
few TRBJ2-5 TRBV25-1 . TGTGCCAGCAGTGATCCCCCTTCGACAGGCCAAGAGACCCAGTACTTC CASSDPPSTGQETQYF
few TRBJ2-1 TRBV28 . TGTGCCAGCATGGACAATGAGCAGTTCTTC CASMDNEQFF
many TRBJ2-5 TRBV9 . TGTGCCAGCAGCGCGGGGTTCCAGGAGGAGACCCAGTACTTC CASSAGFQEETQYF
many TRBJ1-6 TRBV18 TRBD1 TGTGCCAGCTCACCTGACGGACAGGCAAATTCACCCCTCCACTTT CASSPDGQANSPLHF